One sample yielded the 27 T cell receptor beta chains listed below, sequenced in a study of cytomegalovirus exposure and HLA in healthy donors. Primers included in the PCR were 60 Vbeta and 13 Jbeta primers. Data came from immunoSEQ multiplex PCR; TCRdb stores just in-frame clones and leaves some out. The sample gives roughly 170,000 clones, about 80% of which show up once; 2% to 2.5% is in the top ten. Sequencing was done on a sample of PBMCs. Every receptor here comes from a woman in her thirties in good health and CMV-seronegative.

The chain is built from TRBV18 and TRBJ2-6; D not resolved. V was shortened by 2 bases and J by 4 bases, with 6 bases between the two germline ends. Germline loops: CDR1 KGHSH, CDR2 LQKENI. CDR3 length: 14 amino acids. CDR3 sequence reads: CASSPSPGANVLTF. Written as DNA, the CDR3 is TGTGCCAGCTCACCAAGCCCGGGGGCCAACGTCCTGACTTTC. Full variable domain (rest looked up from reference TRBV18 and TRBJ2-6): NAGVMQNPRHLVRRRGQEARLRCSPMKGHSHVYWYRQLPEEGLKFMVYLQKENIIDESGMPKERFSAEFPKEGPSILRIQQVVRGDSAAYFCASSPSPGANVLTFGAGSRLTVL.

This clone came up a few times. The rearrangement joins TRBV6-7 to TRBJ2-7, with 8 bases aligning to TRBD1. TRBV6-7 is an ORF, with its function uncertain. CDR3 size: 15 residues. The V segment lost 5 bases and the J segment 5 bases; nucleotides outside the gene matches: 11. CDR3 DNA: TGTGCCAGCAGTAGACAGGGGTTACTGGACGACGAGCAGTACTTC. It specifies CASSRQGLLDDEQYF.

The chain couples TRBV29-1 to TRBJ1-1, with TRBD1 matching over 9 bases. Germline V gene sequence: CDR1 SQVTM, CDR2 ANQGSEA. This CDR3 is 13 amino acids long. V was clipped by 6 bases and J by 0 bases; unmatched bases: 2. The CDR3 is CSVGQGLNTEAFF. The CDR3 region has the DNA TGCAGCGTGGGACAGGGTCTGAACACTGAAGCTTTCTTT.

This clone came up once. The chain couples TRBV7-9 to TRBJ2-7; the D gene is possibly TRBD2 (7 bases). CDR1 and CDR2 (germline): SEHNR, FQNEAQ (reference sequence). This CDR3 contains 14 residues. Trimming cost V 6 bases and J 0 bases, with 12 bases left between them. The CDR3 DNA is TGTGCCAGCAGACCCGGGGGGCACTCCTACGAGCAGTACTTC. Its translation is CASRPGGHSYEQYF.

The chain is built from TRBV4-3 and TRBJ2-5; D might be TRBD1 (6 bases). CDR1 LGHNA and CDR2 YSLEER come from the germline V gene. The length of the CDR3 is 15 residues. The ends were cut back, 0 bases at V and 4 bases at J, with 12 bases in the middle. CDR3 in DNA: TGCGCCAGCAGCCAAGATTGGGGGCAGGGAGAGACCCAGTACTTC. This codes for CASSQDWGQGETQYF.

This clone turned up a few times. The chain recombines TRBV7-2 with TRBJ2-5, with 8 bases fitting TRBD1. The CDR3 sequence is 15 residues long. The V segment lost 5 bases and the J segment 4 bases; nucleotides outside the gene matches: 9. CDR1 SGHTA and CDR2 FQGNSA come from the germline V gene. The CDR3 loop is CASSLRTGMGETQYF. The CDR3 DNA reads TGTGCCAGCAGCCTTAGGACAGGGATGGGAGAGACCCAGTACTTC.

The V gene is TRBV28, the J gene TRBJ2-7, with D perhaps matching TRBD1 (6 bases). V lost 6 bases to trimming and J lost 7 bases, with 16 bases between them. There are 13 residues in the CDR3. Germline V lookup: CDR1 MDHEN, CDR2 SYDVKM. The chain's CDR3 is CASSTGQLKEQYF. Written as DNA, the CDR3 is TGTGCCAGCAGCACCGGACAGTTAAAGGAGCAGTACTTC.

This chain joins TRBV28 and TRBJ1-6; D is uncertain. Germline lookup yields CDR1 MDHEN and CDR2 SYDVKM. V was trimmed by 6 bases and J by 4 bases, leaving 13 bases between them. CDR3 length equals 15 residues. The CDR3 loop reads CASRAERVYNSPLHF. As DNA, the CDR3 is TGTGCCAGCAGGGCCGAACGTGTGTATAATTCACCCCTCCACTTT.

This clone was picked up a small number of times. Compared with germline, one end of the junction differs, possibly owing to a read error. The V and J genes are TRBV30 and TRBJ2-4; 7 bases fit TRBD2. The CDR3 loop spans 22 amino acids. Per germline, CDR1 GTSNPN and CDR2 SVGIG (reference sequence). DNA for the CDR3: TGTGCCTGGAGTGTACTATCGGGGCGGAGGGCAGGCAGCAGACTAGCCAAAAACAGTCAGTACTTC. Translation gives CAWSVLSGRRAGSRLAKNSQYF.

This clone was counted a few times. The same CDR3 arises from other DNA sequences in this sample as well. The chain carries TRBV4-3 and TRBJ2-7; perhaps TRBD1 as D (5 bases). This CDR3 is built from 15 residues. CDR1 is LGHNA and CDR2 is YSLEER in the germline V gene. Trimming cost V 0 bases and J 2 bases, with 11 bases left between them. CDR3 residues: CASSQDRTPPYEQYF. The CDR3 DNA reads TGCGCCAGCAGCCAAGATCGGACACCTCCCTACGAGCAGTACTTC.

This chain connects TRBV4-3 to TRBJ1-2; 7 bases fit TRBD1. Germline values: CDR1 LGHNA, CDR2 YSLEER. The V gene end was trimmed by 3 bases and the J gene end by 1 base; junction bases not matched to a gene: 8. The CDR3 is 16 amino acids. The CDR3 coding sequence is TGCGCCAGCAGCCAGATTATCGGGACAGATAACTATGGCTACACCTTC. Translated, it gives CASSQIIGTDNYGYTF.

The chain couples TRBV4-3 to TRBJ1-3; TRBD1 agrees at 7 bases. V trimming: 4 bases; J trimming: 1 base; junction bases outside the gene matches: 4. Germline CDR1 LGHNA, CDR2 YSLEER. The CDR3 loop spans 15 amino acids. CDR3 residues: CASSPDRISGNTIYF. The CDR3 DNA sequence: TGCGCCAGCAGCCCGGACAGGATTTCTGGAAACACCATATATTTT.

V and J are TRBV5-1 and TRBJ2-1; 10 positions match TRBD2. The CDR3 has 15 residues. V was clipped by 2 bases and J by 6 bases; unmatched bases: 5. The germline V gene encodes CDR1 SGHRS and CDR2 YFSETQ. For the CDR3, the DNA is TGCGCCAGCAGCTTCATAGCGGGGGGCGGCAATGAGCAGTTCTTC. Translated, it gives CASSFIAGGGNEQFF.

A few counts support this clone. The chain is built from TRBV7-9 and TRBJ2-7; no clear D. The germline gives CDR1 SEHNR, CDR2 FQNEAQ (reference sequence). CDR3 length: 14 residues. V lost 1 base and J lost 6, with 13 bases in between. CDR3 nucleotides: TGTGCCAGCAGCTTAGGGAGCCCGAGACCCGAGCAGTACTTC. Amino acid sequence: CASSLGSPRPEQYF.

Of note for this clone: One end of the junction fails to match germline, which may point to a read error. This chain links TRBV7-7 with TRBJ1-1; a possible D gene is TRBD1 (5 bases). The CDR3 runs to 15 residues. Germline CDR1 reads SSHAT; CDR2 reads FNYEAQ (reference sequence). The CDR3 bases are TGTGCTAGCAGCCCCTCTGGGGGGGAGCTTAGTATGGCTTTCTTT. It yields the protein CASSPSGGELSMAFF.

The V and J genes are TRBV7-9 and TRBJ2-5; 9 nucleotides line up with TRBD2. V lost 5 bases and J lost 2; bases outside the gene matches: 3. This CDR3 is 14 amino acids long. Germline CDR1 reads SEHNR; CDR2 reads FQNEAQ (reference sequence). The CDR3 DNA reads as TGTGCCAGCAGCGCGGGACTAGCTCAAGAGACCCAGTACTTC. Its translation is CASSAGLAQETQYF.

The V gene is TRBV11-3, the J gene TRBJ2-1, with a tentative D call TRBD2 (6 bases). V lost 0 bases to trimming and J lost 10 bases, with 10 bases between them. CDR3 length: 13 residues. Germline values: CDR1 SGHNT, CDR2 YENEEA. CDR3 amino acids: CASSLDGGMEQFF. In nucleotides, the CDR3 is TGTGCCAGCAGCTTAGATGGCGGGATGGAGCAGTTCTTC. Combining the CDR3 with reference TRBV11-3 and TRBJ2-1 gives the whole variable domain EAGVVQSPRYKIIEKKQPVAFWCNPISGHNTLYWYLQNLGQGPELLIRYENEEAVDDSQLPKDRFSAERLKGVDSTLKIQPAELGDSAVYLCASSLDGGMEQFFGPGTRLTVL.

V and J are TRBV27 and TRBJ2-1, with D possibly being TRBD2 (6 bases). The CDR3 covers 15 residues. The V gene lost 1 base and the J gene lost 5 bases, with 12 bases spanning the gap. Germline CDR1 and CDR2: MNHEY and SMNVEV (reference sequence). This chain's CDR3 is CASSLLRGHHNEQFF. The CDR3 DNA reads TGTGCCAGCAGTTTATTGCGGGGCCACCACAATGAGCAGTTCTTC.

The chain employs TRBV6-6 and TRBJ2-5, with a weak D call TRBD1 (6 bases). The CDR3 extends over 13 amino acids. Trimming shortened V by 2 bases and J by 11 bases, and 15 bases separated the two germline ends. Germline lookup yields CDR1 MNHNY and CDR2 SVGAGI (reference sequence). In DNA, the CDR3 is TGTGCCAGCAGTTACCCCGGACAGAGGGAGCAGTACTTC. Its protein is CASSYPGQREQYF.

The gene calls are TRBV11-2 and TRBJ2-1; TRBD1 might be the D (5 bases). The CDR3 consists of 15 residues. CDR1 is SGHAT, CDR2 FQNNGV, per germline. The V end lost 1 base, the J end lost 1 base, and 8 bases lay between the germline ends. This CDR3 is CASSLGGQSYNEQFF. CDR3 sequence (DNA): TGTGCCAGCAGCTTAGGGGGCCAATCCTACAATGAGCAGTTCTTC.

This chain uses TRBV7-8 with TRBJ2-7; 8 bases are a match to TRBD1. After removal of 5 bases from V and 6 bases from J, the junction contained 9 bases not matched to a gene. Germline CDR1 SGHVS, CDR2 FQNEAQ. There are 14 residues in the CDR3. CDR3 loop: CASSPWGQDREQYF. The CDR3 DNA reads TGTGCCAGCAGCCCATGGGGACAGGACCGCGAGCAGTACTTC.

This sequence joins TRBV30 and TRBJ2-7; the match to TRBD1 covers 9 bases. V trimming: 5 bases; J trimming: 1 base; junction bases outside the gene matches: 15. Germline V lookup: CDR1 GTSNPN, CDR2 SVGIG (reference sequence). CDR3 length equals 17 residues. The CDR3 DNA follows: TGTGCCTGGCAAACCAAGACGGGACAGGGCCCATCCTACGAGCAGTACTTC. It is translated as CAWQTKTGQGPSYEQYF.

The V and J genes are TRBV25-1 and TRBJ2-7, with D perhaps TRBD1 (5 bases). V lost 6 bases, J lost 2 bases, and 11 bases lay in between. Germline V CDR1 and CDR2: MGHDK, SYGVNS. The CDR3 is 13 residues long. CDR3 sequence reads: CASRKGITYEQYF. In DNA, the CDR3 is TGTGCCAGCAGGAAGGGGATAACCTACGAGCAGTACTTC.

V usage is TRBV6-5 and J usage is TRBJ2-7; no firm D call. The germline V gene has CDR1 MNHEY and CDR2 SVGAGI. The CDR3 sequence is 14 residues long. V dropped 0 bases and J dropped 3 bases, with 9 bases sitting between them. The CDR3: CASSYSSASYEQYF. The CDR3 DNA reads as TGTGCCAGCAGTTACTCTTCAGCTAGCTACGAGCAGTACTTC.

This clone was found once. The gene calls are TRBV27 and TRBJ1-1, with D tentatively TRBD1 (5 bases). Deletions cut 2 bases from V and 1 base from J, with 11 bases between. The CDR3 contains 15 residues. The germline CDR1 and CDR2 sequences are MNHEY and SMNVEV (reference sequence). This chain's CDR3 is CASSLSTGWNTEAFF. The CDR3 nucleotides are TGTGCCAGCAGTTTAAGTACAGGATGGAACACTGAAGCTTTCTTT.

As regards this clone: Within the sample, other DNA sequences also encode this same CDR3. The V call is TRBV15, the J call TRBJ2-5; D not resolved. This CDR3 has 14 residues. Germline lookup yields CDR1 LNHNV and CDR2 YYDKDF (reference sequence). Deletions cut 0 bases from V and 1 base from J, with 6 bases between. Written as DNA, the CDR3 is TGTGCCACCAGCAGAGACAGGTCCCAAGAGACCCAGTACTTC. Residues: CATSRDRSQETQYF.

The chain carries TRBV19 and TRBJ1-6; 7 nucleotides align to TRBD1. Germline V gene lookup returns CDR1 LNHDA and CDR2 SQIVND (reference sequence). The CDR3 has 15 residues. V was clipped by 7 bases and J by 7 bases; unmatched bases: 10. The DNA of the CDR3 is TGTGCCAGTACAGATTCGACAGGGTGGAATTCACCCCTCCACTTT. It encodes CASTDSTGWNSPLHF.